This T cell receptor (beta chain) was sequenced in a study of CXCR3-negative and CXCR3-positive naive CD8 T cells. Whole-study findings and limits: Naive subsets expressed similar surface CD5; TRB CDR3 features served to infer TCR strength.

As to this clonotype: What it binds is unknown.

cDNA libraries for TRB were generated by 5' RACE incorporating UMI labels. TCRdb re-called the 5' RACE reads; every CDR3 protein appears as one record, without DNA. This table lists around 81,000 distinct CDR3 sequences. This CDR3 comprises 18 residues. The V gene's germline CDR1 is DFQATT and CDR2 SNEGSKA (reference sequence). The chain has TRBV20-1 and TRBJ2-7; TCRdb's D call, TRBD1, is unchecked because there is no DNA. The origin of this receptor is a human donor in good health. Some clones in this sample may be carry-over from other donors' samples. The sample taken for sequencing was naive CXCR3- CD8+ T cells from blood. Subset meaning: CD45RO-CCR7+CD27+CD95- naive CD8+ T cells lacking CXCR3 (TNR3-). CDR3 sequence reads: CSAVCYSGSCSNTYEQYF.